Below, 30 T cell receptor beta chains from the same sample are listed, as sequenced in a study of blood T cell repertoires in COVID-19. Assay: immunoSEQ multiplex PCR; the TCRdb copy retains only in-frame clones and omits some. The table shows approximately 200,000 clones, with about 80% occurring only once. Input material: peripheral blood. Receptor source: a human donor with acute or convalescent COVID-19. The donor label of this sample is uncertain.

This chain joins TRBV10-3 and TRBJ1-5; D is possibly TRBD1 (6 bases). The V gene's germline CDR1 is ENHRY and CDR2 SYGVKD. V dropped 2 bases and J dropped 5 bases, with 10 bases sitting between them. This CDR3 has 14 amino acids. The CDR3 sequence: CAISEAGGDQPQHF. The CDR3 nucleotides read TGTGCCATCAGTGAGGCGGGGGGCGATCAGCCCCAGCATTTT.

The chain joins TRBV7-2 to TRBJ1-2; the D gene is possibly TRBD1 (5 bases). Trimming took 5 bases from V and 10 from J, leaving 17 bases between them. The germline CDR1 and CDR2 sequences are SGHTA and FQGNSA. This CDR3 comprises 13 residues. The CDR3 nucleotides are TGTGCCAGCAGCACACGGCAGGGATTGGACTACACCTTC. Its translation: CASSTRQGLDYTF.

This chain uses TRBV7-8 with TRBJ1-1; D is unclear. CDR1 is SGHVS and CDR2 is FQNEAQ in the germline V gene. CDR3 length: 13 amino acids. Trimming took 2 bases from V and 6 from J, leaving 10 bases between them. CDR3 sequence (DNA): TGTGCCAGCAGCTTAATGCGTGAAGCTGAAGCTTTCTTT. This gives the protein CASSLMREAEAFF. The variable domain in full, with the rest retrieved from reference TRBV7-8 and TRBJ1-1, is GAGVSQSPRYKVAKRGQDVALRCDPISGHVSLFWYQQALGQGPEFLTYFQNEAQLDKSGLPSDRFFAERPEGSVSTLKIQRTQQEDSAVYLCASSLMREAEAFFGQGTRLTVV.

This sequence joins TRBV9 and TRBJ2-6; 9 bases are shared with TRBD1. With 3 bases clipped from V and 1 base from J, the junction kept 2 bases outside the gene matches. Germline CDR1 and CDR2: SGDLS and YYNGEE. The CDR3 is 16 residues long. CDR3 amino acids: CASSADRGSGANVLTF. CDR3 bases: TGTGCCAGCAGCGCCGACAGGGGGTCTGGGGCCAACGTCCTGACTTTC.

This clone has more than one count but fewer than ten. J is TRBJ1-6 and V is TRBV5-1; a possible D gene is TRBD1 (5 bases). The V gene lost 4 bases and the J gene lost 0 bases, with 14 bases spanning the gap. This CDR3 comprises 17 residues. In germline, CDR1 is SGHRS, CDR2 YFSETQ. The CDR3 here is CASSAGQTASYNSPLHF. CDR3 coding DNA: TGCGCCAGCAGCGCCGGGCAGACAGCCTCCTATAATTCACCCCTCCACTTT. Variable domain in full (rest from reference TRBV5-1 and TRBJ1-6): KAGVTQTPRYLIKTRGQQVTLSCSPISGHRSVSWYQQTPGQGLQFLFEYFSETQRNKGNFPGRFSGRQFSNSRSEMNVSTLELGDSALYLCASSAGQTASYNSPLHFGNGTRLTVT.

The chain has TRBV6-5 and TRBJ1-1; D remains ambiguous. The germline gives CDR1 MNHEY, CDR2 SVGAGI. This CDR3 is built from 14 residues. The V and J ends lost 7 bases and 0 bases respectively, with 12 bases between them. The CDR3 DNA reads as TGTGCCAGCACCGGCGACACAATGAACACTGAAGCTTTCTTT. This codes for CASTGDTMNTEAFF.

The rearrangement uses TRBV7-9 and TRBJ2-5; TRBD2 aligns across 9 bases. The CDR3 is 18 amino acids. Germline-derived CDR1 and CDR2 are SEHNR and FQNEAQ (reference sequence). Trimming took 2 bases from V and 1 from J; bases not matched to a gene: 11. CDR3 amino acids: CASSLNLLAGASQETQYF. The CDR3 DNA is TGTGCCAGCAGCTTAAATTTACTAGCGGGCGCAAGCCAAGAGACCCAGTACTTC.

Here the CDR3 reads CASSFRGPGNTIYF. DNA for the CDR3: TGTGCCAGCAGCTTCAGGGGCCCTGGAAACACCATATATTTT. The chain recombines TRBV13 with TRBJ1-3, with TRBD1 as a possible D gene (6 bases). Germline V gene lookup returns CDR1 PRHDT and CDR2 FYEKMQ (reference sequence). The CDR3 is 14 amino acids. The germline V and J ends were trimmed by 3 bases and 2 bases, with 8 bases remaining between them. The whole variable domain, remainder taken from reference TRBV13 and TRBJ1-3, is AAGVIQSPRHLIKEKRETATLKCYPIPRHDTVYWYQQGPGQDPQFLISFYEKMQSDKGSIPDRFSAQQFSDYHSELNMSSLELGDSALYFCASSFRGPGNTIYFGEGSWLTVV.

This clone appeared once. V usage is TRBV9 and J usage is TRBJ2-3; 10 bases map to TRBD1. Germline V gene lookup returns CDR1 SGDLS and CDR2 YYNGEE. Unmatched junction bases numbered 6, after V lost 3 bases and J lost 5 bases. This CDR3 has 15 amino acids. CDR3 bases: TGTGCCAGCAGCGCCCGACAGGGGGCGGAAGATACGCAGTATTTT. Its translation: CASSARQGAEDTQYF.

CDR3 region: CASSLEGADNEKLFF. CDR3 in DNA: TGCGCCAGCAGCTTAGAAGGGGCTGATAATGAAAAACTGTTTTTT. The chain uses TRBV5-1 and TRBJ1-4, with D perhaps matching TRBD1 (5 bases). Trimming cost V 2 bases and J 4 bases, with 12 bases left between them. From germline, CDR1 is SGHRS and CDR2 YFSETQ. The CDR3 sequence is 15 residues long.

V and J are TRBV7-9 and TRBJ2-3; perhaps TRBD2 as D (6 bases). Germline loops: CDR1 SEHNR, CDR2 FQNEAQ (reference sequence). CDR3 size: 15 residues. V gave up 2 bases and J gave up 1 base, with 10 bases separating them. This CDR3 reads CASSLTTGGTDTQYF. Written as DNA, the CDR3 is TGTGCCAGCAGCTTAACAACGGGGGGCACAGATACGCAGTATTTT. The whole variable domain, filled in from reference TRBV7-9 and TRBJ2-3, reads DTGVSQNPRHKITKRGQNVTFRCDPISEHNRLYWYRQTLGQGPEFLTYFQNEAQLEKSRLLSDRFSAERPKGSFSTLEIQRTEQGDSAMYLCASSLTTGGTDTQYFGPGTRLTVL.

The rearrangement uses TRBV30 and TRBJ1-3; 11 bases map to TRBD1. The CDR3 totals 15 residues. V lost 8 bases, J lost 1 base, and 7 bases stayed unmatched. Germline CDR1 GTSNPN, CDR2 SVGIG (reference sequence). The CDR3 sequence: CAGDRGGASGNTIYF. DNA of the CDR3: TGTGCCGGGGACAGGGGGGGTGCTTCTGGAAACACCATATATTTT.

The chain carries TRBV19 and TRBJ1-1, with D maybe TRBD1 (6 bases). V was cut by 7 bases and J by 2 bases, with 11 bases left in between. This CDR3 has 13 amino acids. Germline CDR1 reads LNHDA; CDR2 reads SQIVND (reference sequence). CDR3 in DNA: TGTGCCAGTAAACCGGACAGCAACACTGAAGCTTTCTTT. Protein: CASKPDSNTEAFF.

This chain links TRBV19 with TRBJ2-1; 7 nucleotides agree with TRBD1. The CDR3 sequence is 14 residues long. V gave up 3 bases and J gave up 9 bases; unmatched junction bases: 8. Germline-derived CDR1 and CDR2 are LNHDA and SQIVND (reference sequence). CDR3 amino acids: CASSISPGGSEQFF. DNA for the CDR3: TGTGCCAGTAGTATCAGCCCAGGGGGAAGTGAGCAGTTCTTC.

The chain carries TRBV28 and TRBJ1-1, with D unresolved. The germline V gene encodes CDR1 MDHEN and CDR2 SYDVKM. The CDR3 has 13 residues. Trimming removed 5 bases at V and 0 bases at J, with 7 bases between. CDR3 coding DNA: TGTGCCAGCAGTCAGGTTATGAACACTGAAGCTTTCTTT. Translated: CASSQVMNTEAFF.

This chain connects TRBV7-9 to TRBJ1-4; TRBD1 aligns across 7 bases. Unmatched junction bases numbered 14, after V lost 1 base and J lost 3 bases. Germline loops: CDR1 SEHNR, CDR2 FQNEAQ (reference sequence). The CDR3 totals 19 residues. CDR3 bases: TGTGCCAGCAGCTTAGGCCCCCCACAGGGGAGGAGGGCTAATGAAAAACTGTTTTTT. It encodes CASSLGPPQGRRANEKLFF. Full variable domain (remainder filled in from reference TRBV7-9 and TRBJ1-4): DTGVSQNPRHKITKRGQNVTFRCDPISEHNRLYWYRQTLGQGPEFLTYFQNEAQLEKSRLLSDRFSAERPKGSFSTLEIQRTEQGDSAMYLCASSLGPPQGRRANEKLFFGSGTQLSVL.

This clone was counted once. V and J are TRBV2 and TRBJ2-5, with TRBD2 as a possible D gene (6 bases). CDR3 length: 13 amino acids. Germline values: CDR1 SNHLY, CDR2 FYNNEI. Trimming cost V 7 bases and J 4 bases, with 13 bases left between them. As DNA, the CDR3 is TGTGCCAGCAAGAAGCGGGTGGGAGAGACCCAGTACTTC. This translates into CASKKRVGETQYF.

The chain couples TRBV29-1 to TRBJ2-7; TRBD2 matches 9 bases. V was clipped by 4 bases and J by 7 bases; unmatched bases: 14. Germline V CDR1 and CDR2: SQVTM, ANQGSEA. The CDR3 is 15 residues long. CDR3 nucleotides: TGCAGCGTTGCTCCCGCGACTAGCGGAGGTACGGAGCAGTACTTC. Residues: CSVAPATSGGTEQYF.

This chain links TRBV19 with TRBJ1-5; weak D call: TRBD1 (5 bases). V dropped 2 bases and J dropped 8 bases, with 10 bases sitting between them. The length of the CDR3 is 13 residues. In germline, CDR1 is LNHDA, CDR2 SQIVND (reference sequence). As DNA, the CDR3 is TGTGCCAGTAGTATAAACGGGGGAGAGCCCCAGCATTTT. Protein: CASSINGGEPQHF.

CDR3 loop: CASSLDGTKLGELFF. The CDR3 nucleotides read TGTGCCAGCAGCTTGGACGGGACTAAACTCGGGGAGCTGTTTTTT. The gene calls are TRBV5-5 and TRBJ2-2, with 7 positions matching TRBD2. In germline, CDR1 is SGHKS, CDR2 YYEKEE (reference sequence). The CDR3 length is 15 residues. J lost 7 bases, V lost 0 bases, and 6 bases had no gene match.

The rearrangement links TRBV14 to TRBJ1-3, with D maybe TRBD1 (5 bases). V was shortened by 4 bases and J by 4 bases, with 20 bases between the two germline ends. Germline loops: CDR1 SGHDN, CDR2 FVKESK. This CDR3 has 17 amino acids. The CDR3 region is CASSPPWSRGDGNTIYF. Written as DNA, the CDR3 is TGTGCCAGCAGCCCCCCCTGGTCCCGGGGGGACGGAAACACCATATATTTT.

The rearrangement uses TRBV3-1 (or the pseudogene TRBV3-2) and TRBJ1-2; maybe TRBD1 (5 bases). Germline V gene lookup returns CDR1 LGHDT and CDR2 YNNKEL (reference sequence). This CDR3 spans 13 amino acids. Trimming cost V 0 bases and J 8 bases, with 10 bases left between them. The CDR3 region has the DNA TGTGCCAGCAGCCAAGAAACAGGCAGAGGCTACACCTTC. Residues: CASSQETGRGYTF.

Remarks on this clone: Relative to the germline gene, one junction end is altered; a read error may explain this. The gene calls are TRBV3-1 (or the pseudogene TRBV3-2) and TRBJ2-1; possibly TRBD2 for D (6 bases). This CDR3 region has 13 residues. Germline loops: CDR1 LGHDT, CDR2 YNNKEL (reference sequence). CDR3 sequence (DNA): TGTGCCAGCAGCCAAGACAGGACTACCTACATACTCTTC. Encoded protein: CASSQDRTTYILF.

This clone was recorded at least ten times. This chain links TRBV5-6 with TRBJ2-7; the D gene is possibly TRBD1 (5 bases). Trimming removed 1 base from V and 0 bases from J, with 14 bases in between. This CDR3 is 16 amino acids long. Germline-derived CDR1 and CDR2 are SGHDT and YYEEEE. For the CDR3, the DNA is TGTGCCAGCAGCTTGCGTGGGCAGGGAAGCTCCTACGAGCAGTACTTC. This sequence encodes CASSLRGQGSSYEQYF.

This rearrangement joins TRBV18 to TRBJ1-6, with TRBD1 identical over 8 bases. With V trimmed by 0 bases and J by 6 bases, 4 bases remained unmatched. CDR1 KGHSH and CDR2 LQKENI come from the germline V gene. The CDR3 covers 16 residues. The CDR3 is CASSPPGTGLNSPLHF. CDR3 nucleotide sequence: TGTGCCAGCTCACCACCAGGGACAGGACTTAATTCACCCCTCCACTTT.

The chain is built from TRBV11-2 and TRBJ1-1; TRBD1 matches 7 bases. CDR1 and CDR2 from the germline V gene are SGHAT and FQNNGV. The CDR3 length is 15 residues. Trimming at V came to 4 bases and at J to 4 bases, leaving 9 bases not matched to a gene. CDR3 sequence reads: CASSSWTGKITEAFF. In DNA form, the CDR3 reads TGTGCCAGCAGCTCGTGGACAGGAAAGATCACTGAAGCTTTCTTT.

V gene TRBV24-1 combines with J gene TRBJ1-2, with 8 bases matching TRBD1. The CDR3 covers 14 residues. Trimming cost V 3 bases and J 7 bases; bases outside gene matches: 6. Germline-derived CDR1 and CDR2 are KGHDR and SFDVKD. The CDR3 here is CATSDADRVGGYTF. The DNA for the CDR3 is TGTGCCACCAGTGATGCGGACAGGGTTGGTGGCTACACCTTC.

This sequence joins TRBV7-9 and TRBJ2-1, with TRBD2 identical over 11 bases. Germline trimming cut 3 bases from V and 10 bases from J; bases unmatched to any gene: 8. Germline CDR1 reads SEHNR; CDR2 reads FQNEAQ (reference sequence). The CDR3 is made up of 15 amino acids. The CDR3 spells CASSFGSGRVLEQFF. The CDR3 nucleotides read TGTGCCAGCAGCTTTGGTAGCGGGAGGGTCCTGGAGCAGTTCTTC.

The chain is built from TRBV28 and TRBJ2-1; the match to TRBD2 covers 7 bases. Germline CDR1 is MDHEN and CDR2 is SYDVKM. The CDR3 has 16 residues. Trimming removed 3 bases from V and 8 bases from J; junction bases left unmatched: 13. The CDR3, as DNA: TGTGCCAGCAGTTTCCCGGGGAAGTCGGGAGGAGATGAGCAGTTCTTC. Residues: CASSFPGKSGGDEQFF.

The genes are TRBV30 and TRBJ1-5; 7 bases agree with TRBD1. The junction had 7 bases not matched to a gene; V was cut back by 3 bases and J by 5 bases. The CDR3 runs 14 residues. In germline, CDR1 is GTSNPN, CDR2 SVGIG (reference sequence). The CDR3 spells CAWSLQGLYQPQHF. The DNA of the CDR3 is TGTGCCTGGAGCTTACAGGGGTTGTATCAGCCCCAGCATTTT.